This T cell receptor (beta chain) was recorded in a study of T cell responses to AZD1222 COVID-19 vaccine. The wider study: Analysis merged second doses at about 4 or about 12 weeks. Study-level findings and limits: Two AZD1222 doses significantly raised spike-specific TCR breadth and depth over controls. Sampled repertoires all dated from after the peak T cell response. Of spike-specific TCRs, nearly half reportedly target regions left unmutated in variants.

In regard to this clone: Its matching antigen is unknown.

The V gene lost 3 bases and the J gene lost 7 bases, with 16 bases spanning the gap. CDR3 size: 15 residues. Germline V gene data show CDR1 as LNHDA and CDR2 as SQIVND (reference sequence). Sequencing was performed with immunoSEQ multiplex PCR; in TCRdb, only in-frame clones are kept and a portion is missing. The sample has fewer than 110,000 clones, approximately 90% seen once. This chain joins TRBV19 and TRBJ1-5, with D perhaps TRBD1 (6 bases). The material was peripheral blood, obtained on day 0 of AZD1222 vaccination. This sequence originates from an adult in good health. CDR3 amino acids: CASSMGGARDQPQHF. DNA for the CDR3: TGTGCCAGTAGTATGGGGGGCGCGAGGGACCAGCCCCAGCATTTT.